The sequence of this TCR beta chain was determined in a study of T cell repertoires in cytomegalovirus infection. About the research overall: Signatures in public TCR beta sequences pointed to both CMV infection and matching HLA type.

The V gene end was trimmed by 4 bases and the J gene end by 8 bases; junction bases not matched to a gene: 6. The length of the CDR3 is 15 residues. Germline CDR1 and CDR2: SGHDN and FVKESK. Study conclusions and caveats: Totalled public TCR beta family frequency picked out people who carried CMV plus the relevant HLA.

About this clonotype: Its antigen is not known.

TCRdb recomputed calls from the reads with MiXCR, one row per CDR3 protein. Among 230,000 or so distinct CDR3 sequences listed, about a sixth were seen once. The genes are TRBV14 and TRBJ2-6, with TRBD1 identical over 9 bases. Sequencing was done on a sample of CD8+ T cells from PBMCs. The sequence came from a human donor in good health (CMV status not recorded). Some clones in this sample may be carry-over from other donors' samples. CDR3 DNA: TGTGCCAGCAGCCGACCAGGGACAGGGACCAACGTCCTGACTTTC. It specifies CASSRPGTGTNVLTF.